This T cell receptor (beta chain) was identified during a study of shared clonotypes between healthy human individuals. CDR1 WNHNN and CDR2 SYGVQD come from the germline V gene (reference sequence). The CDR3 spans 16 residues. After removal of 6 bases from V and 5 bases from J, the junction contained 11 bases not matched to a gene. Sequenced by immunoSEQ multiplex PCR; TCRdb stores in-frame clones only, minus some. The sample records some 2,400,000 clones, under 97% being singletons. This TCR was sampled from a man between 18 and 29 years old in good health. The V gene is TRBV10-1, the J gene TRBJ2-2; TRBD2 aligns across 8 bases. The specimen was naive CD4+ T cells sorted from blood. Stated subset: CD45RA+ positively selected. The DNA of the CDR3 is TGCGCCAGCAGCCCCGGGCTAGCGGGTCCGACCGGGGAGCTGTTTTTT. It translates to CASSPGLAGPTGELFF.